The present T cell receptor beta chain was sequenced within a study of control samples from healthy donors and cancer patients (TCRdb year 2020). Only one count was recorded for this clone. Its binding antigen is unknown. The sample holds no much larger clone one base away, and base qualities are not on file. V is cut back by 1 base and J by 14 bases, with 12 bases in the junction unmatched. Taken from the germline V gene (reference sequence), the CDR1 and CDR2 loops are GTSNPN and SVGIG. The CDR3, cysteine through phenylalanine, is 15 amino acids long. Only the CDR3 region is kept as DNA, spanning 45 bases read in frame from base 1. The receptor library was made with the immunoSEQ multiplex PCR assay. Drawn from immuneACCESS, this table holds only the in-frame rearrangements with V and J called that TCRdb kept. Clones are partly lost; checked studies trace under half to an unresolved V gene and leave the rest unexplained. This sample is represented by about 150,000 clones; nearly 95% of them were singletons. Approximately 2.5% of the sample rests with the top ten.

This TCR came from a man between 50 and 59 years old in good health. The rearranged chain carries TRBV30 and TRBJ1-6; 9 junctional bases match TRBD1. The sample consisted of blood. CDR3 sequence: CAWSASGTGKNALHF. The DNA reads as follows: TGTGCCTGGAGTGCCTCCGGGACAGGGAAAAATGCCCTCCACTTT.